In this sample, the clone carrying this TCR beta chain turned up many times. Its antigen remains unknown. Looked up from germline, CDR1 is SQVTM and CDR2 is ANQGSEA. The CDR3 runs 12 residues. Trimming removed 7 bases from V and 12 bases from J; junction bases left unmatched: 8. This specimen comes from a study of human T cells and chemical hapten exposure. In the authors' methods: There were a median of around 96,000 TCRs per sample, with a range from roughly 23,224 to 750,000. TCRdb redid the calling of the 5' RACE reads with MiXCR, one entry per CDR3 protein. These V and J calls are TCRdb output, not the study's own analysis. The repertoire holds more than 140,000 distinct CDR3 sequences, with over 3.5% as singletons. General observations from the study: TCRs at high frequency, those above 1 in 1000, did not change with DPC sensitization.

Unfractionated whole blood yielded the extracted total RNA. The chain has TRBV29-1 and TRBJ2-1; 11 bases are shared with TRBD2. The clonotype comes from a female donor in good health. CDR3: CSGSGGDSGQFF. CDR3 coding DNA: TGCAGCGGTAGCGGGGGGGATTCTGGGCAGTTCTTC.